This TCR delta chain is drawn from a study of γδ T cells in repeated Plasmodium falciparum infection. TCRdb re-identified clones in the multiplex PCR reads via CATT. The profile shows tens of thousands of delta-chain clones, over 1.5% of them singletons. This clone was observed a few times. A far larger clone lies a single base away; this is likely a read error. This sample includes further DNA sequences coding for the same CDR3. V was clipped by 0 bases and J by 7 bases; unmatched bases: 18. This CDR3 has 19 residues. The germline V gene has CDR1 TSWWSYY and CDR2 QGS. Vgamma9/Vdelta2+ and Vdelta2-negative gammadelta T cells were flow-sorted from PBMC for bulk sequencing.

The sequenced sample was gamma-delta T cells from blood. The rearrangement uses TRDV1 and TRDJ1; 9 positions match TRDD3. The J gene comes from matching the DNA to germline here; TCRdb lacks it. This clonotype was sampled from a pool of human donors (malaria-infected and uninfected, not separated). The CDR3 DNA reads TGTGCTCTTGGGGAACTCCATATACGCAGTACTGGGGGAAGATGTAAACTCATCTTT. It specifies CALGELHIRSTGGRCKLIF.